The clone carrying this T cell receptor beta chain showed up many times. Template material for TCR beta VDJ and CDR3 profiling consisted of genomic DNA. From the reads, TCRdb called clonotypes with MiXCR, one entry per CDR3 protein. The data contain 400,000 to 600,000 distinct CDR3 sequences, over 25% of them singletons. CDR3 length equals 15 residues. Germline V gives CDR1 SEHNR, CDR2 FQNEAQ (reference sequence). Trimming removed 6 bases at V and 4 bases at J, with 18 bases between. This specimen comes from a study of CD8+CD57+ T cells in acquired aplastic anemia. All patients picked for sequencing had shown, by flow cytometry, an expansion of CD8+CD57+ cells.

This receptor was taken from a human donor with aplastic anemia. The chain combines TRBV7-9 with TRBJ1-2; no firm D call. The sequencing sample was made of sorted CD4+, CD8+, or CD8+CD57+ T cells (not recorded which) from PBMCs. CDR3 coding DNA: TGTGCCAGCAGTCCAAGGCGGGGAGGAGGCTATGGCTACACCTTC. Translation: CASSPRRGGGYGYTF.